This T cell receptor beta chain was captured in a study of technical replicates of blood from several donors (dated by TCRdb to the late 2010s). In the case of this clone: Its antigen is not yet known. Per-nucleotide qualities are absent, and no much larger clonotype sits a single base away.

CDR1 and CDR2 are drawn from the germline V gene: WSHSY, SAAADI. The CDR3 goes from the cysteine to the phenylalanine over 15 residues. Only the CDR3 DNA stays, 45 bases, in frame from base 1. Trimming takes 8 bases from V and 2 bases from J, and the germline ends sit 16 bases apart. Libraries were prepared through the immunoSEQ multiplex PCR assay. The table comes from immuneACCESS by way of TCRdb, which keeps in-frame sequences with V and J called. Part of the clones is missing from these tables; in studies checked, under half for an unresolved V gene and the rest for unknown reasons. A total of 75,000 or so clones appear in this sample, over 90% of them only once. In total, the top ten clones hold more than 0.2% of the sample.

The V and J segments used are TRBV10-2 and TRBJ1-5, and the D gene may be TRBD1, 6 bases matching. Sequencing was performed on T cells isolated from PBMCs. The receptor's source is a human donor in good health. The CDR3 region has the sequence CASATGPQGNQPQHF. Here is the DNA: TGCGCCAGCGCGACAGGACCTCAGGGCAATCAGCCCCAGCATTTT.